This entry lists 15 T cell receptor beta chains sequenced from one sample in a study of blood T cell repertoires in COVID-19. Here immunoSEQ multiplex PCR was the method, and the copy in TCRdb shows in-frame clones only, minus some. The data show 110,000 to 150,000 clones, 84% seen once. The sample taken for sequencing was PBMCs or T cells enriched from blood (not recorded which). The receptors were gathered from a young woman who had been exposed to COVID-19.

The genes are TRBV9 and TRBJ2-7; 10 positions match TRBD2. This CDR3 has 15 residues. The germline V gene encodes CDR1 SGDLS and CDR2 YYNGEE. With V trimmed by 4 bases and J by 2 bases, 6 bases remained unmatched. The CDR3 DNA reads TGTGCCAGCAGCCCAACTAGCGGGAATCCCTACGAGCAGTACTTC. Its translation is CASSPTSGNPYEQYF.

The rearrangement joins TRBV27 to TRBJ1-6, with 7 nucleotides matching TRBD1. CDR1 is MNHEY and CDR2 is SMNVEV in the germline V gene (reference sequence). The CDR3 is made up of 15 amino acids. The V segment lost 3 bases and the J segment 8 bases; nucleotides outside the gene matches: 7. This chain's CDR3 is CASSFLRTGYSPLHF. In DNA form, the CDR3 reads TGTGCCAGCAGTTTCCTAAGGACAGGCTATTCACCCCTCCACTTT.

This chain uses TRBV14 with TRBJ2-3; TRBD2 aligns across 10 bases. V gave up 2 bases and J gave up 4 bases; unmatched junction bases: 3. Germline V gene lookup returns CDR1 SGHDN and CDR2 FVKESK. The CDR3 is made up of 15 amino acids. DNA for the CDR3: TGTGCCAGCAGCCAACCTAGCGGGAGTGCAGATACGCAGTATTTT. Its protein product is CASSQPSGSADTQYF.

The V gene is TRBV2, the J gene TRBJ2-2; 9 bases line up with TRBD1. The CDR3 is 16 amino acids. CDR1 is SNHLY and CDR2 is FYNNEI in the germline V gene. V was pared by 6 bases and J by 3 bases, with 8 bases of the junction left unmatched. CDR3 sequence reads: CASSAYRGQDTGELFF. CDR3 sequence (DNA): TGTGCCAGCAGCGCCTACAGGGGGCAAGACACCGGGGAGCTGTTTTTT.

The genes are TRBV4-1 and TRBJ1-5; 9 positions match TRBD1. Germline CDR1 and CDR2: MGHRA and YSYEKL. The junction had 4 bases not matched to a gene; V was cut back by 0 bases and J by 7 bases. This CDR3 is built from 15 residues. The CDR3 nucleotides read TGCGCCAGCAGCCAAGAGGGGACAGGGAGGCAGCCCCAGCATTTT. Encoded protein: CASSQEGTGRQPQHF.

The gene calls are TRBV27 and TRBJ2-1, with TRBD2 matching over 9 bases. Germline trimming cut 6 bases from V and 7 bases from J; bases unmatched to any gene: 16. CDR1 and CDR2 (germline): MNHEY, SMNVEV (reference sequence). This CDR3 region has 17 residues. CDR3 nucleotide sequence: TGTGCCAGCAGGGTCCTTGGCGGGAGGGCCTTTAGTAATGAGCAGTTCTTC. Its translation: CASRVLGGRAFSNEQFF.

The V gene is TRBV4-2, the J gene TRBJ2-7, with 9 bases that match TRBD1. Looked up from germline, CDR1 is LGHNA and CDR2 is YNFKEQ. Trimming at V came to 3 bases and at J to 6 bases, leaving 15 bases not matched to a gene. This CDR3 has 17 amino acids. CDR3 nucleotide sequence: TGTGCCAGCAGCCACCCCGGAGCTGGGACAGGGCCGGGCGAGCAGTACTTC. Its translation: CASSHPGAGTGPGEQYF.

The chain carries TRBV27 and TRBJ1-3; TRBD1 agrees at 7 bases. Losses at the gene ends were 4 bases for V and 2 bases for J; bases not matched to a gene: 5. Germline CDR1 reads MNHEY; CDR2 reads SMNVEV (reference sequence). CDR3 length: 15 amino acids. The CDR3 coding sequence is TGTGCCAGCAGTTCCCAAGGGACAGCTGGAAACACCATATATTTT. This translates into CASSSQGTAGNTIYF.

This clone has only a few counts. The V gene is TRBV11-2, the J gene TRBJ2-1; TRBD1 is a possible D gene (5 bases). The CDR3 loop spans 13 amino acids. Trimming stripped 1 base from V and 6 bases from J, with 7 bases between. Germline V gene lookup returns CDR1 SGHAT and CDR2 FQNNGV. DNA for the CDR3: TGTGCCAGCAGCTTAGCAGGGTTCAATGAGCAGTTCTTC. Translated, it gives CASSLAGFNEQFF.

This chain connects TRBV28 to TRBJ2-7; 10 bases line up with TRBD1. J gave up 2 bases and V 5 bases, and 6 bases lay outside the gene matches. From germline, CDR1 is MDHEN and CDR2 SYDVKM. This CDR3 has 15 residues. CDR3 loop: CASSPTGGPAYEQYF. In DNA form, the CDR3 reads TGTGCCAGCAGTCCGACAGGGGGCCCAGCCTACGAGCAGTACTTC.

This rearrangement joins TRBV28 to TRBJ1-4, with D unresolved. The germline V gene encodes CDR1 MDHEN and CDR2 SYDVKM. V was trimmed by 6 bases and J by 3 bases, leaving 14 bases between them. CDR3 length: 15 residues. The CDR3 bases are TGTGCCAGCAGGGCCTTCAGACACCCTAATGAAAAACTGTTTTTT. Translation gives CASRAFRHPNEKLFF. The whole variable domain, remainder taken from reference TRBV28 and TRBJ1-4, is DVKVTQSSRYLVKRTGEKVFLECVQDMDHENMFWYRQDPGLGLRLIYFSYDVKMKEKGDIPEGYSVSREKKERFSLILESASTNQTSMYLCASRAFRHPNEKLFFGSGTQLSVL.

The rearrangement links TRBV11-2 to TRBJ1-3, with 7 bases fitting TRBD1. Germline V gene data show CDR1 as SGHAT and CDR2 as FQNNGV. The CDR3 contains 17 residues. The V and J ends lost 5 bases and 2 bases, in that order; junction bases with no gene match: 12. The CDR3, as DNA: TGTGCCAGCAGCCACACGAGACAGGGAGAACCTGGAAACACCATATATTTT. This sequence encodes CASSHTRQGEPGNTIYF.

This clone was found a few times. The V and J genes are TRBV6-4 and TRBJ2-2; D may be TRBD2 (7 bases). The V gene lost 6 bases and the J gene lost 3 bases, with 14 bases spanning the gap. This CDR3 region has 15 residues. The germline V gene has CDR1 MRHNA and CDR2 SNTAGT. DNA of the CDR3: TGTGCCAGCAGCAGGAAAGGGGGGGACACCGGGGAGCTGTTTTTT. This translates into CASSRKGGDTGELFF.

The chain is built from TRBV2 and TRBJ2-7, with unresolved D. Trimming left V 7 bases short and J 3 bases short, with 7 bases between. The germline V gene encodes CDR1 SNHLY and CDR2 FYNNEI. This CDR3 contains 11 residues. CDR3: CASTTHYEQYF. CDR3 sequence (DNA): TGTGCCAGCACCACTCACTACGAGCAGTACTTC. Looking up the rest from reference TRBV2 and TRBJ2-7 gives the full variable domain: EPEVTQTPSHQVTQMGQEVILRCVPISNHLYFYWYRQILGQKVEFLVSFYNNEISEKSEIFDDQFSVERPDGSNFTLKIRSTKLEDSAMYFCASTTHYEQYFGPGTRLTVT.

This clone occurred a few times. This sequence joins TRBV2 and TRBJ2-2; TRBD2 matches 7 bases. With V trimmed by 4 bases and J by 7 bases, 9 bases remained unmatched. The CDR3 contains 15 residues. Germline-derived CDR1 and CDR2 are SNHLY and FYNNEI. The CDR3 spells CASSGGRGRNGELFF. The CDR3 nucleotides read TGTGCCAGCAGTGGCGGGAGAGGAAGAAACGGGGAGCTGTTTTTT.